The rows below give T cell receptor beta chains drawn from one sample of a study of T cells in Graves' hyperthyroidism and ophthalmopathy. TCRdb itself ran the multiplex PCR reads through MiXCR, one entry per CDR3 protein. The data show about 49,000 distinct CDR3 sequences, about 53% seen once. Sequenced: peripheral blood or thyroid tissue (not recorded which). These receptors came from a man aged 18 to 29 with Graves' hyperthyroidism. Both conserved end residues are part of each CDR3. A D gene is named only where the DNA matches it firmly. Not all rows give a size; the values are once, few, many and, for expanded clones, a class.

j_call v_call clone_size cdr3_length d_call cdr3_nt cdr3_aa
TRBJ2-5 TRBV30 many 11 . TGTGCCTGGAGGTCCCGGGAGACCCAGTACTTC CAWRSRETQYF
TRBJ1-2 TRBV15 . 13 . TGTGCCACCAGCAGAGCACAGTACTATGGCTACACCTTC CATSRAQYYGYTF
TRBJ2-7 TRBV6-5 many 15 . TGTGCCAGCAGTCAGACACGACAGATCACCTACGAGCAGTACTTC CASSQTRQITYEQYF
TRBJ1-3 TRBV15 . 14 TRBD1 TGTGCCACCAGCAGAGGACAGGAGGGGGCCACCATATACTTT CATSRGQEGATIYF
TRBJ1-5 TRBV9 . 15 . TGTGCCAGCAGCGGGGGAAGGCAGAACCAAGAGACCCAGCATTTT CASSGGRQNQETQHF
TRBJ2-7 TRBV20-1 . 14 TRBD2 TGCAGTGCTAGAAGAGGTCTCCTTAGCGGGAGTCCGTACTTC CSARRGLLSGSPYF
TRBJ1-1 TRBV7-8 . 13 . TGTGCCAGCAGCCCGACAGGCCTCAGTGAAGCTTTCTTT CASSPTGLSEAFF
TRBJ2-5 TRBV5-1 . 14 . TGCGCCAGCAGCAGGGGACTCGACCAAGAGACCCAGTACTTC CASSRGLDQETQYF
TRBJ1-4 TRBV10-3 . 15 . TGTGCCATCAGTGATGAAGACAGCTCGGGTGAAAAACTGTTTTTT CAISDEDSSGEKLFF
TRBJ1-4 TRBV7-2 many 18 . TGTGCCAGCAGCTTAGCTATCCTCCCCAGGGGCACTAATGAAAAACTGTTTTTT CASSLAILPRGTNEKLFF
TRBJ2-5 TRBV3-1 many 14 TRBD2 TGTGCCAGCAGCCAACGCGGCGGGAGGGGTTCCCAGTACTTC CASSQRGGRGSQYF
TRBJ1-2 TRBV5-1 many 14 TRBD1 TGCGCCAGCAGCTTCGGACAGGAGGTCTATGGCTACACCTTC CASSFGQEVYGYTF
TRBJ1-5 TRBV7-2 . 16 TRBD1 TGTGCCAGCAGCCAAAGCGGACAGGGTGGCAATCAGCCCCAGCATTTT CASSQSGQGGNQPQHF
TRBJ1-1 TRBV7-8 few 16 . TGTGCCAGCAGCTTAGTATGGGCGCACGGGAACACTGAAGCTTTCTTT CASSLVWAHGNTEAFF
TRBJ2-5 TRBV20-1 . 19 TRBD2 TGCAGTGCTAAGTCGCGGACTAGCGGGAGGGCGAACTGGGAGGAGACCCAGTACTTC CSAKSRTSGRANWEETQYF
TRBJ2-3 TRBV5-1 . 15 TRBD2 TGCGCCAGCAGCTTGTGGGAGGGCAGCACAGATACGCAGTATTTT CASSLWEGSTDTQYF
TRBJ2-7 TRBV5-1 many 14 TRBD1 TGCGCCAGCAGTCCCGGGACAGGCTTCTACGAGCAGTACTTC CASSPGTGFYEQYF
TRBJ1-1 TRBV11-2 once 15 TRBD1 TGTGCCAGTAGGAAAGACAGGGGGAAGGGCACTGAAGCTTTCTTT CASRKDRGKGTEAFF
TRBJ2-7 TRBV6-2/TRBV6-3 . 12 TRBD2 TGTGCCAGCAGGCGGGGGACCTACGAGCAGTACTTC CASRRGTYEQYF
TRBJ1-3 TRBV7-2 . 13 TRBD1 TGTGCCAGCAGCCTTCCGGGACAGAACACCATATATTTT CASSLPGQNTIYF
TRBJ1-3 TRBV24-1 many 20 TRBD1 TGTGCCACCAGTCATACCCCTATCGACAGGGGGCCAAGCTCTGGAAACACCATATATTTT CATSHTPIDRGPSSGNTIYF
TRBJ1-2 TRBV10-2 . 12 . TGCGCCAGCAGTGAGTCTGGGGGAACCTACACCTTC CASSESGGTYTF
TRBJ1-2 TRBV29-1 . 12 . TGCAGCGCCCAGGACGGAAACTATGGCTACACCTTC CSAQDGNYGYTF
TRBJ1-2 TRBV9 . 14 TRBD1 TGTGCCAGCAGCGGATCCACAGGGGGCAGTGGCTACACCTTC CASSGSTGGSGYTF
TRBJ1-1 TRBV7-3 . 13 . TGTGCCAGCAGCTTGAGAATTAACACTGAAGCTTTCTTT CASSLRINTEAFF
TRBJ2-2 TRBV7-3 many 15 . TGTGCCAGCAGCCTAAACTCCGCGAACACCGGGGAGCTGTTTTTT CASSLNSANTGELFF
TRBJ2-7 TRBV29-1 . 14 TRBD2 TGCAGCGTACCAAAGCGGGGGGGCACCTACGAGCAGTACTTC CSVPKRGGTYEQYF
TRBJ2-5 TRBV12-3/TRBV12-4 many 15 . TGTGCCAGCAGTTTAAATTCGGCAGCCCAAGAGACCCAGTACTTC CASSLNSAAQETQYF
TRBJ2-7 TRBV27 many 13 . TGTGCCAGCAGTCTCGCAGGGACCTACGAGCAGTACTTC CASSLAGTYEQYF
TRBJ2-5 TRBV24-1 once 15 TRBD2 TGTGCCACCAGTGACCCTAGCGGGAGTGGAGAGACCCAGTACTTC CATSDPSGSGETQYF
TRBJ1-1 TRBV15 few 14 . TGTGCCACCAGCAGCTTAGGTCTGGACACTGAAGCTTTCTTT CATSSLGLDTEAFF
TRBJ1-1 TRBV4-1 . 17 . TGCGCCAGCAGCCAATCCTTCTTTATGGTTGGACAAGCCGAAGCTCTCTTT CASSQSFFMVGQAEALF
TRBJ2-7 TRBV5-1 . 15 . TGCGCCAGCAGCCCGGGGCACAGGCTTCCCTACGAGCAGTACTTC CASSPGHRLPYEQYF
TRBJ1-2 TRBV7-4 . 17 TRBD1 TGTGCCAGCAGCTCACCCTCGGGACAGGGGGCGCAGAGCGGCTACACCTTC CASSSPSGQGAQSGYTF
TRBJ1-2 TRBV7-2 . 15 . TGTGCCAGCAGCTCCTTCCCCACAGGGCCTGGGGGCTACACCTTC CASSSFPTGPGGYTF
TRBJ2-6 TRBV5-1 . 17 . TGCGCCAGCAGCTTGACGCTAGTTTACTCTGGGGCCAACGTCCTGACTTTC CASSLTLVYSGANVLTF
TRBJ1-6 TRBV19 . 16 TRBD1 TGTGCCAGTACTCCCGGGACAGGGTATTTTGATTCACCCCTCCACTTT CASTPGTGYFDSPLHF
TRBJ1-2 TRBV20-1 . 11 TRBD1 TGCAGCGTAACGGGACAGGGTGGCTACACCTTC CSVTGQGGYTF
TRBJ1-1 TRBV9 . 16 . TGTGCCAGCAGCGTAGGGTCGAGGAATTCAAGTCCTGAAGCTTTCTTT CASSVGSRNSSPEAFF
TRBJ2-7 TRBV9 few 16 TRBD2 TGTGCCAGCAGCGTAGATCCGGCGGGAGGGCAGAACGAGCAGTACTTC CASSVDPAGGQNEQYF